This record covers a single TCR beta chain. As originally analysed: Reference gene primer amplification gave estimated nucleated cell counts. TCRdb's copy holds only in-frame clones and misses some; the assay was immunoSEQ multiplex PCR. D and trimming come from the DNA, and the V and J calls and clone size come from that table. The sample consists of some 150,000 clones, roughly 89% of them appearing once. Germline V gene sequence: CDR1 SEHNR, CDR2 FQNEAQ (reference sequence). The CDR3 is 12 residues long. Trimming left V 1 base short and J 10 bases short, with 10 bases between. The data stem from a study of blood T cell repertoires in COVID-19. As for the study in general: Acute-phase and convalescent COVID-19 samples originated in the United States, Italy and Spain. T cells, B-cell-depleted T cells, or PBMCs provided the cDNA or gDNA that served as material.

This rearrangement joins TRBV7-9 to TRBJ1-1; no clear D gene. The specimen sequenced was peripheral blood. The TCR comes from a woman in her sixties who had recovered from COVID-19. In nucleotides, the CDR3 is TGTGCCAGCAGCTTAGACGGGGTATTAGCTTTCTTT. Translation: CASSLDGVLAFF.